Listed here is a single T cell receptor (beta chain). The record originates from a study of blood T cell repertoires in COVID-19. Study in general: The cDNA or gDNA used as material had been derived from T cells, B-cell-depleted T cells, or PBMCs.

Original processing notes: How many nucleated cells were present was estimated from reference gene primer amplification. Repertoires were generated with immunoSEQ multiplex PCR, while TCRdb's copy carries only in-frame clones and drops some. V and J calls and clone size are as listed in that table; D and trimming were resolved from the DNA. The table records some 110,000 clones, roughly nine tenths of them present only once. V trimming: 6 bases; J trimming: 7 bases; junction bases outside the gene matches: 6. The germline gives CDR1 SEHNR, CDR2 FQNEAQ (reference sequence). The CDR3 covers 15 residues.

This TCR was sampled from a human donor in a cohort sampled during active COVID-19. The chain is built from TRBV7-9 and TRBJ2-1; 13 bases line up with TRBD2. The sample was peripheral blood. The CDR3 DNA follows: TGTGCCAGCAGTCACGGGACTAGCGGGATTAATGAGCAGTTCTTC. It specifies CASSHGTSGINEQFF.